Listed here are 9 T cell receptor beta chains from one sample, sequenced in a study of T-cell memory formation after mild COVID-19. TCRdb fed the 5' RACE reads into MiXCR, producing one record per CDR3 protein. The sample lists about 560,000 distinct CDR3 sequences; roughly 17% were seen once. The sequencing input was PBMCs or a T cell subset sorted from them (not recorded which). The source of these receptors is an adult woman who had mild COVID-19 (a few samples of this study predate the infection). Cell type and time point are not known.

This clonotype came up a few times. The rearrangement uses TRBV7-9 and TRBJ1-1; 7 nucleotides agree with TRBD1. The CDR3 sequence is 15 residues long. The germline CDR1 and CDR2 sequences are SEHNR and FQNEAQ (reference sequence). With V trimmed by 5 bases and J by 3 bases, 9 bases remained unmatched. The CDR3 nucleotides are TGTGCCAGCAGCCCCTGGGAAGGGGGCGACACTGAAGCTTTCTTT. Protein product: CASSPWEGGDTEAFF.

This clonotype came up a few times. This rearrangement joins TRBV3-1 to TRBJ2-2; D is ambiguous. Germline CDR1 reads LGHDT; CDR2 reads YNNKEL (reference sequence). The CDR3 is 13 amino acids. Deletions cut 0 bases from V and 6 bases from J, with 5 bases between. CDR3 sequence: CASSQEVAGELFF. Here the CDR3 DNA reads TGTGCCAGCAGCCAAGAAGTGGCCGGGGAGCTGTTTTTT.

This clonotype was recorded a few times. The chain uses TRBV3-1 and TRBJ2-7; D might be TRBD1 (6 bases). The germline V and J ends were trimmed by 0 bases and 4 bases, with 22 bases remaining between them. CDR3 size: 18 residues. Germline V gene sequence: CDR1 LGHDT, CDR2 YNNKEL (reference sequence). Here the CDR3 reads CASSQETPYYREDYEQYF. The CDR3 DNA is TGTGCCAGCAGCCAAGAGACCCCATATTACAGGGAAGATTACGAGCAGTACTTC.

This clonotype was detected many times. This chain connects TRBV5-5 to TRBJ2-7; D possibly corresponds to TRBD1 (6 bases). Deletions cut 2 bases from V and 0 bases from J, with 15 bases between. The CDR3 is made up of 16 amino acids. Per germline, CDR1 SGHKS and CDR2 YYEKEE (reference sequence). The CDR3 bases are TGTGCCAGCAGCTTTGAGGGGGTCGTTCCCTCCTACGAGCAGTACTTC. Encoded protein: CASSFEGVVPSYEQYF.

This clonotype turned up a few times. This chain connects TRBV4-1 to TRBJ2-3, with 9 bases that match TRBD2. In germline, CDR1 is MGHRA, CDR2 YSYEKL. The CDR3 is 16 residues long. V lost 1 base, J lost 2 bases, and 4 bases stayed unmatched. CDR3 nucleotides: TGCGCCAGCAGCCAAGCTCTAGCGGGAAACACAGATACGCAGTATTTT. It encodes CASSQALAGNTDTQYF.

In this sample, this clonotype turned up many times. The chain recombines TRBV5-1 with TRBJ2-1; TRBD1 matches at 9 bases. The CDR3 runs to 15 residues. V was pared by 2 bases and J by 1 base, with 1 base of the junction left unmatched. The germline gives CDR1 SGHRS, CDR2 YFSETQ. CDR3 sequence reads: CASSFGTGSYNEQFF. For the CDR3, the DNA is TGCGCCAGCAGCTTCGGGACAGGGTCCTACAATGAGCAGTTCTTC.

In this sample, this clonotype turned up many times. The J gene is TRBJ2-5, the V gene TRBV7-6; 10 bases line up with TRBD1. This CDR3 has 15 amino acids. CDR1 and CDR2 from the germline V gene are SGHVS and FNYEAQ. With 4 bases clipped from V and 5 bases from J, the junction kept 7 bases outside the gene matches. CDR3 DNA: TGTGCCAGCAGCTCCCGGGACAGGGGATGGGAGACCCAGTACTTC. Protein product: CASSSRDRGWETQYF.

This clonotype came up a few times. J is TRBJ2-7 and V is TRBV5-1; D perhaps matches TRBD1 (6 bases). This CDR3 is built from 16 residues. V lost 1 base and J lost 5, with 19 bases in between. Germline assignment: CDR1 SGHRS and CDR2 YFSETQ. CDR3 residues: CASSLSGYRATDEQYF. CDR3 nucleotide sequence: TGCGCCAGCAGCTTGAGTGGATACAGGGCGACAGACGAGCAGTACTTC.

This clonotype is categorized as medium-sized. The gene calls are TRBV29-1 and TRBJ1-2; TRBD1 is a possible D gene (5 bases). CDR1 and CDR2 (germline): SQVTM, ANQGSEA. The CDR3 has 12 amino acids. V lost 4 bases, J lost 2 bases, and 8 bases lay in between. CDR3 in DNA: TGCAGCGTTGGGGGGATGAACTATGGCTACACCTTC. Protein sequence: CSVGGMNYGYTF.